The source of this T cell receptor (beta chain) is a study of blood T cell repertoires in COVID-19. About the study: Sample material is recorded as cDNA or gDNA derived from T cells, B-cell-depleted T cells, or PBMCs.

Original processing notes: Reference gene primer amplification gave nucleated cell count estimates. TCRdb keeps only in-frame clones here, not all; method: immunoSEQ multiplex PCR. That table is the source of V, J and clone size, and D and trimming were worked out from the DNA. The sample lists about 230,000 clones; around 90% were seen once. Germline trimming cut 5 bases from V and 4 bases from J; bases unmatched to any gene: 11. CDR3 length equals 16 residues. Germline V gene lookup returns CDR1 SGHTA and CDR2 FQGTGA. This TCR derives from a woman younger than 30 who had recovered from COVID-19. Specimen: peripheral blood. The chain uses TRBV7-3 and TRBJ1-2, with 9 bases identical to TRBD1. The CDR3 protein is CASSPGTGRFPYGYTF. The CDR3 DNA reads TGTGCCAGCAGCCCTGGGACAGGGCGTTTTCCCTATGGCTACACCTTC.